This TCR beta chain was captured by sequencing in a study of blood T cell repertoires in COVID-19. Profiling relied on immunoSEQ multiplex PCR, and the TCRdb table lists in-frame clones only, not all of them. The sample lists some 230,000 clones; 70% to 90% were seen once. V lost 3 bases to trimming and J lost 4 bases; unmatched junction nucleotides: 3. Germline V gene sequence: CDR1 SEHNR, CDR2 FQNEAQ (reference sequence). The CDR3 runs 13 residues. The sequence was obtained from a man in his fifties who had recovered from COVID-19. The chain joins TRBV7-9 to TRBJ2-7; 7 nucleotides match TRBD1. Sample: peripheral blood. For the CDR3, the DNA is TGTGCCAGCAGCTTTAAACAGGGGTACGAGCAGTACTTC. Its translation is CASSFKQGYEQYF.